This TCR beta chain was recorded in a study of tumor-infiltrating lymphocytes in primary liver carcinoma. The source material, 20-30 mg of unsorted bulk tissue, was used to co-extract RNA and DNA. Researchers took samples from five separate regions of each tumor. Germline lookup yields CDR1 SGHAT and CDR2 FQDESV (reference sequence). This CDR3 is 17 amino acids long. Study conclusions and caveats: Pairs of tumor regions overlapped more than tumor-adjacent and tumor-blood pairs did.

About this clonotype itself: The antigen remains unidentified. Mismatch with germline at one junction end may stem from a read error.

Production of TCR beta cDNA used approximately 480 ng total RNA together with a constant-region primer. Slightly modified ARM-PCR with three nested multiplex PCR rounds yielded TCR beta libraries. Rounds one and two of PCR, each of approximately 11 cycles, were primed with TRBV1-TRBV30 forward primers and a C-beta reverse primer. TCRdb used MiXCR to reprocess the multiplex PCR reads, holding one entry per CDR3 protein. The sample yields under 200,000 distinct CDR3 sequences, around 85% seen once. This TCR was recovered from a man between 35 and 55 years old with primary liver carcinoma and hepatitis B virus infection. J is TRBJ2-4 and V is TRBV11-1; 8 bases line up with TRBD2. The sequencing sample was made of tumor tissue from primary liver carcinoma. The CDR3 nucleotides read TGTGCCAGCAGCTTTCCCGGGACTAGAGGAACCAAAAACATTCAACACTTC. Protein sequence: CASSFPGTRGTKNIQHF.